The source of this TCR beta chain is a study of blood T cell repertoires in COVID-19. On the study more broadly: T cells, B-cell-depleted T cells, or PBMCs supplied cDNA or gDNA.

Before being deemed recovered, Cohort 3 donors had two negative PCRs, clearance, or symptom resolution. In the original analysis: How many nucleated cells were present was estimated from reference gene primer amplification. Produced via immunoSEQ multiplex PCR; TCRdb's table is partial and in-frame only. Clone size and the V and J calls come from that table; the DNA yielded D and trimming. The sample carries over 200,000 clones, 87% recorded once. Germline V gene lookup returns CDR1 SGHKS and CDR2 YYEKEE (reference sequence). V shed 3 bases and J shed 8 bases, with 11 bases lying between them. CDR3 length: 13 residues.

J is TRBJ1-4 and V is TRBV5-5; D is unresolved. The receptor comes from a man younger than 40 who had recovered from COVID-19. The material sequenced was PBMCs or T cells enriched from blood (not recorded which). CDR3 bases: TGTGCCAGCAGCTGGAGGGCGGGGGAAAAACTGTTTTTT. Its translation: CASSWRAGEKLFF.